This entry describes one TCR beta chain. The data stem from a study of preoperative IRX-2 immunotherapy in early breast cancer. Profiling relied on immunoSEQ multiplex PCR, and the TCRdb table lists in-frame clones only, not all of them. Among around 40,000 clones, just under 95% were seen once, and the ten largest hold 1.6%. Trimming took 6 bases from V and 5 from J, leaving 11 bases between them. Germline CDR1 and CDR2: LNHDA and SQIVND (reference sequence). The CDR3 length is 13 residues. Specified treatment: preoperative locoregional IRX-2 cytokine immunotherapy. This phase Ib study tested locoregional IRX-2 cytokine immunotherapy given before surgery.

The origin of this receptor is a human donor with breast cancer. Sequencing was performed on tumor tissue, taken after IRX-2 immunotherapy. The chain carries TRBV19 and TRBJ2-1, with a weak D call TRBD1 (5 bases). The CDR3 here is CASSKGEDNEQFF. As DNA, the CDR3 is TGTGCCAGTAGCAAAGGGGAAGACAATGAGCAGTTCTTC.